Presented here are 10 T cell receptor beta chains from one specimen sequenced in a study of blood T cell repertoires in COVID-19. The data were produced by immunoSEQ multiplex PCR, yet TCRdb's version contains in-frame clones alone and is incomplete. The sample lists hundreds of thousands of clones; 83% were seen once. Sequencing was done on a sample of PBMCs or T cells enriched from blood (not recorded which). Source of these receptors: a woman aged 45 to 65 who had been exposed to COVID-19.

This clone was seen at least ten times. This rearrangement joins TRBV4-3 to TRBJ1-2; D gene uncertain. V lost 1 base, J lost 8 bases, and 8 bases lay in between. The CDR3 covers 12 residues. In germline, CDR1 is LGHNA, CDR2 YSLEER. CDR3 loop: CASSQGGRGYTF. The CDR3 DNA sequence: TGCGCCAGCAGCCAAGGTGGCAGGGGCTACACCTTC.

V usage is TRBV5-4 and J usage is TRBJ1-4, with D perhaps matching TRBD1 (5 bases). The CDR3 has 15 amino acids. The V and J ends lost 0 bases and 4 bases respectively, with 10 bases between them. Germline loops: CDR1 SGHNT, CDR2 YYREEE (reference sequence). The CDR3 DNA follows: TGTGCCAGCAGCTTGGGGACGACAGTTAATGAAAAACTGTTTTTT. Translation gives CASSLGTTVNEKLFF.

The V gene is TRBV19, the J gene TRBJ1-5; 10 nucleotides match TRBD1. The V gene end was trimmed by 7 bases and the J gene end by 8 bases; junction bases not matched to a gene: 11. The CDR3 contains 15 residues. The V gene's germline CDR1 is LNHDA and CDR2 SQIVND (reference sequence). The CDR3 DNA reads TGTGCCAGTACCCCTGGGACAGGGGCCGGGGAGCCCCAGCATTTT. The encoded protein is CASTPGTGAGEPQHF.

The chain combines TRBV2 with TRBJ2-3; maybe TRBD2 (6 bases). The CDR3 extends over 15 amino acids. Germline CDR1 and CDR2: SNHLY and FYNNEI. The germline V and J ends were trimmed by 6 bases and 2 bases, with 15 bases remaining between them. CDR3 sequence reads: CASRPLGLLTDTQYF. The CDR3 nucleotides are TGTGCCAGCAGGCCCCTAGGACTACTCACAGATACGCAGTATTTT.

This chain connects TRBV2 to TRBJ2-1; 13 bases match TRBD2. With V trimmed by 9 bases and J by 9 bases, 11 bases remained unmatched. Germline CDR1 SNHLY, CDR2 FYNNEI. This CDR3 has 15 residues. The CDR3 DNA reads TGTGCCAGTGCTGGACTAGCGGGGGTTGGCGGTGAGCAGTTCTTC. It yields the protein CASAGLAGVGGEQFF.

As DNA, the CDR3 is TGCGCCAGCAGCTTGGAAGGACAGGGGGCCAACGAGCAGTACTTC. Translated: CASSLEGQGANEQYF. This chain links TRBV5-1 with TRBJ2-7, with 11 bases that match TRBD1. The length of the CDR3 is 15 residues. Germline values: CDR1 SGHRS, CDR2 YFSETQ. V was clipped by 0 bases and J by 5 bases; unmatched bases: 4.

The J gene is TRBJ1-5, the V gene TRBV28; no reliable D call. The germline V gene has CDR1 MDHEN and CDR2 SYDVKM. The V end lost 6 bases, the J end lost 4 bases, and 16 bases lay between the germline ends. CDR3 length: 15 amino acids. The DNA of the CDR3 is TGTGCCAGCAGCCCAGAGGCCCTACGGAATCAGCCCCAGCATTTT. Its translation: CASSPEALRNQPQHF. Filled out from reference TRBV28 and TRBJ1-5, the complete variable domain reads DVKVTQSSRYLVKRTGEKVFLECVQDMDHENMFWYRQDPGLGLRLIYFSYDVKMKEKGDIPEGYSVSREKKERFSLILESASTNQTSMYLCASSPEALRNQPQHFGDGTRLSIL.

Written as DNA, the CDR3 is TGTGCCAGCAGTTTATCCCGTACAGGGGACAATGAGCAGTTCTTC. Translated, it gives CASSLSRTGDNEQFF. V and J are TRBV27 and TRBJ2-1, with 7 positions matching TRBD1. With 0 bases clipped from V and 5 bases from J, the junction kept 4 bases outside the gene matches. CDR3 size: 15 residues. Germline V gene sequence: CDR1 MNHEY, CDR2 SMNVEV (reference sequence).

The chain uses TRBV2 and TRBJ2-5, with 13 bases that match TRBD2. From germline, CDR1 is SNHLY and CDR2 FYNNEI. Trimming cost V 5 bases and J 5 bases; bases outside gene matches: 11. The CDR3 spans 17 residues. This chain's CDR3 is CASSPNGLAGAGETQYF. The DNA for the CDR3 is TGTGCCAGCAGTCCTAATGGACTAGCGGGGGCCGGGGAGACCCAGTACTTC.

This chain links TRBV3-1 (or the pseudogene TRBV3-2) with TRBJ1-2; no reliable D call. Germline V gene data show CDR1 as LGHDT and CDR2 as YNNKEL (reference sequence). Between the trimmed V and J ends, which lost 5 bases and 5 bases, there was a span of 12 bases. The CDR3 extends over 13 amino acids. The CDR3 loop is CASSSTTVYGYTF. The CDR3 region has the DNA TGTGCCAGCAGCTCAACGACTGTTTATGGCTACACCTTC.